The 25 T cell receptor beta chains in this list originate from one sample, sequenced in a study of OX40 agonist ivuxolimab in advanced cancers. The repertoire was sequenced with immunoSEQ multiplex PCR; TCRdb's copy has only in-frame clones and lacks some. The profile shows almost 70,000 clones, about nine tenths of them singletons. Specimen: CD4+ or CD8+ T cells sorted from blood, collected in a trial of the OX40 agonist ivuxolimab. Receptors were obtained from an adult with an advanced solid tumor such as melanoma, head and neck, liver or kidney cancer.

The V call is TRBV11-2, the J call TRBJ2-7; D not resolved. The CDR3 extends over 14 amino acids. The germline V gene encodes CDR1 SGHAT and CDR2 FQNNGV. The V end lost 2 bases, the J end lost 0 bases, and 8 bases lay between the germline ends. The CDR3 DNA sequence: TGTGCCAGCAGCTTAATCAAGAGCTCCTACGAGCAGTACTTC. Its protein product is CASSLIKSSYEQYF. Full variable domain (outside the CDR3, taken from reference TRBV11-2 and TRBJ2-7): EAGVAQSPRYKIIEKRQSVAFWCNPISGHATLYWYQQILGQGPKLLIQFQNNGVVDDSQLPKDRFSAERLKGVDSTLKIQPAKLEDSAVYLCASSLIKSSYEQYFGPGTRLTVT.

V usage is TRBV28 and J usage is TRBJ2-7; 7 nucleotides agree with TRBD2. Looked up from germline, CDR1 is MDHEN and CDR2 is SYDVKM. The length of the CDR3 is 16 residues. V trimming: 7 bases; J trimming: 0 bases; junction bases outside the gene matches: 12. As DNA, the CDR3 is TGTGCCAGCACATCATTTGCGGCTAGCGGCTCCTACGAGCAGTACTTC. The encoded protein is CASTSFAASGSYEQYF. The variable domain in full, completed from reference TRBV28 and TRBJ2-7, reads DVKVTQSSRYLVKRTGEKVFLECVQDMDHENMFWYRQDPGLGLRLIYFSYDVKMKEKGDIPEGYSVSREKKERFSLILESASTNQTSMYLCASTSFAASGSYEQYFGPGTRLTVT.

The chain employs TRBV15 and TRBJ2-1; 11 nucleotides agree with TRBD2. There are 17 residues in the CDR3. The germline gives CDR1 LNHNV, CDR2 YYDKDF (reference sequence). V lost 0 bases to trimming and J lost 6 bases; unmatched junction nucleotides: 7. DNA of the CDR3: TGTGCCACCAGCAGAGACATGACTAGCGGGAAGGCCAATGAGCAGTTCTTC. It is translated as CATSRDMTSGKANEQFF.

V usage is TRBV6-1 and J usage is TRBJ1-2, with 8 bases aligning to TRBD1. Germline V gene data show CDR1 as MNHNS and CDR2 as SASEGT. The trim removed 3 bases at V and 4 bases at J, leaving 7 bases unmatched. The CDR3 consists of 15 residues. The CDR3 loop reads CASSDPGTGGYGYTF. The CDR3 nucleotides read TGTGCCAGCAGTGACCCCGGGACAGGCGGCTATGGCTACACCTTC.

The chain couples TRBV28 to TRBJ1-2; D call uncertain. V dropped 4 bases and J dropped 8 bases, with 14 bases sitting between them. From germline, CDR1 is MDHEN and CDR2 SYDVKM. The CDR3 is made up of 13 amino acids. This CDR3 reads CASSSPQTYGYTF. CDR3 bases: TGTGCCAGCAGTTCGCCCCAAACCTACGGCTACACCTTC.

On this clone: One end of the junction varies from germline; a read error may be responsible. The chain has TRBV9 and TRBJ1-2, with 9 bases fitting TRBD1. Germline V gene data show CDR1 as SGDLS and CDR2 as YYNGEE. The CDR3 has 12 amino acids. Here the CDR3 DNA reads TGTGCCAGCAGGGACAGGGGCTATGACTACACCTTC. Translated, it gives CASRDRGYDYTF.

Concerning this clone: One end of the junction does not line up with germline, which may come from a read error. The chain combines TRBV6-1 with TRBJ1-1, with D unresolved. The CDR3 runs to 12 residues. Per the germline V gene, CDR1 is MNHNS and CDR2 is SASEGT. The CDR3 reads CASRSTSNTELF. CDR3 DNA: TGTGCCAGCAGGTCTACCTCGAACACTGAGCTCTTT.

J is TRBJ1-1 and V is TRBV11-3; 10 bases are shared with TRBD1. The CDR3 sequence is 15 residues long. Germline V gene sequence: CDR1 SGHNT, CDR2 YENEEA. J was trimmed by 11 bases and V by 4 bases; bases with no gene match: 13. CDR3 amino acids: CASSYTYGTGADAFF. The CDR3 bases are TGTGCCAGCAGCTATACCTACGGGACAGGGGCGGACGCTTTCTTT.

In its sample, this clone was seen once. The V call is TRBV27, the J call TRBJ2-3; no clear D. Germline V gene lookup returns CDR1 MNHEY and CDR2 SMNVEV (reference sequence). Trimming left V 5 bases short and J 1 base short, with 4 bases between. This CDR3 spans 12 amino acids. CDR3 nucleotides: TGTGCCAGCAGTCCCCGCACAGATACGCAGTATTTT. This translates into CASSPRTDTQYF.

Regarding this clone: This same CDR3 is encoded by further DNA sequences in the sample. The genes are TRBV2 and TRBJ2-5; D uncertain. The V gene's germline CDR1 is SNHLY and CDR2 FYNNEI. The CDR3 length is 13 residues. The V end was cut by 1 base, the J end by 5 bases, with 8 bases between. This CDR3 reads CASSEVGKETQYF. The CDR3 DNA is TGTGCCAGCAGTGAAGTGGGGAAGGAGACCCAGTACTTC.

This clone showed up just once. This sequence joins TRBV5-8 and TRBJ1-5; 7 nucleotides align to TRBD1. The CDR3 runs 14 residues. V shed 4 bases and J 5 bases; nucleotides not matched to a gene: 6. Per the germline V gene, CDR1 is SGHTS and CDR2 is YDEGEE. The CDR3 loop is CASSDNRGDQPQHF. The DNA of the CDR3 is TGTGCCAGCAGCGATAACAGGGGCGATCAGCCCCAGCATTTT.

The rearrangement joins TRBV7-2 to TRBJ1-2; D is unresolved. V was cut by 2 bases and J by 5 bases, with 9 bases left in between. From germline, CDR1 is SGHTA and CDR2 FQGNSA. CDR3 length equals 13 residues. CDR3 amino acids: CASSLLLTYGYTF. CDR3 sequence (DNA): TGTGCCAGCAGCTTACTTCTCACATATGGCTACACCTTC.

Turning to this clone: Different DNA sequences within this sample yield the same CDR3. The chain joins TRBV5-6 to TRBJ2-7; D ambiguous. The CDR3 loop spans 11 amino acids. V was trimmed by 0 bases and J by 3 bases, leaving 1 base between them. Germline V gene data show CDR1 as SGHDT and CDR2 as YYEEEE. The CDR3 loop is CASSLGYEQYF. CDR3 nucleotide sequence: TGTGCCAGCAGCTTGGGCTACGAGCAGTACTTC.

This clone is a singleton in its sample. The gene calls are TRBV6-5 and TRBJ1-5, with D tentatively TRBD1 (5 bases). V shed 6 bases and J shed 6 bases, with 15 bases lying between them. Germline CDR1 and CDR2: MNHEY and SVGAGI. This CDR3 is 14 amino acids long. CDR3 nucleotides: TGTGCCAGCAGCCCGTGGGGGGGTGGTCAGCCCCAGCATTTT. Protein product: CASSPWGGGQPQHF.

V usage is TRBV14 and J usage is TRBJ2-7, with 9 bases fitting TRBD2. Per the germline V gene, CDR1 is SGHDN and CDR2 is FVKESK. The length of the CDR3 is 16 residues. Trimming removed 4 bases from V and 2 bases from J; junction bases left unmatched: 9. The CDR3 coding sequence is TGTGCCAGCAGCCGCTTTCGGCGGGAGGGCCCCTACGAGCAGTACTTC. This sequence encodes CASSRFRREGPYEQYF.

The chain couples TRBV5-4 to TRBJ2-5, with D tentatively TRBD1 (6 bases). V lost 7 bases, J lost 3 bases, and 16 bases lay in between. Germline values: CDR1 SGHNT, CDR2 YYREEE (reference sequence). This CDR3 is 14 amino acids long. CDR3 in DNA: TGTGCCAGCCAGGACAGCAGAATTGAAGAGACCCAGTACTTC. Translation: CASQDSRIEETQYF.

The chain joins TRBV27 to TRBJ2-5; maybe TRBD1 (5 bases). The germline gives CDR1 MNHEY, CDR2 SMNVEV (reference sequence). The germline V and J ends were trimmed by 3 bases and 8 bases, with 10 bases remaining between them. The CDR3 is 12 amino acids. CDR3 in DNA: TGTGCCAGCAGTTTGGCAGGGTCAACCCAGTACTTC. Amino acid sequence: CASSLAGSTQYF.

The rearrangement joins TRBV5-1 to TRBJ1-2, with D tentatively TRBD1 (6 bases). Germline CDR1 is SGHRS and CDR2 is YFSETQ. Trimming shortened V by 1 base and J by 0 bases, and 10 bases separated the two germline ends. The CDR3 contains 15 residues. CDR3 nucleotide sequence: TGCGCCAGCAGCTTGTTTCCAGGGGCTAACTATGGCTACACCTTC. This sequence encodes CASSLFPGANYGYTF.

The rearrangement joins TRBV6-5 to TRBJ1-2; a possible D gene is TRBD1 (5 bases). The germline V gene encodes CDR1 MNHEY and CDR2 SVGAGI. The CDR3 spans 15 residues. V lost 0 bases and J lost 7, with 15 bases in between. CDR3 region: CASSYSTKGRSGYTF. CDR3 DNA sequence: TGTGCCAGCAGTTACTCGACAAAGGGGCGCTCTGGCTACACCTTC.

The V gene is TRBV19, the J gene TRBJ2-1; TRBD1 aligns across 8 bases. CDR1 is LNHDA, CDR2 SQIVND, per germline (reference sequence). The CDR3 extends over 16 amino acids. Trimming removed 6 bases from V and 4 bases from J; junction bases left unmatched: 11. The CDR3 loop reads CASRTQGAGGYNEQFF. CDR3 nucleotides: TGTGCCAGTAGGACCCAGGGGGCGGGTGGTTACAATGAGCAGTTCTTC.

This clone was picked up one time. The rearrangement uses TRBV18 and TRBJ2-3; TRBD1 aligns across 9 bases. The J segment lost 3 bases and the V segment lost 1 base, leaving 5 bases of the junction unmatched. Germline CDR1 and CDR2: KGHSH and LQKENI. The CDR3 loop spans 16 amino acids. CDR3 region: CASSPRGTGTTDTQYF. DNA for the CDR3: TGTGCCAGCTCACCACGAGGGACAGGGACTACAGATACGCAGTATTTT.

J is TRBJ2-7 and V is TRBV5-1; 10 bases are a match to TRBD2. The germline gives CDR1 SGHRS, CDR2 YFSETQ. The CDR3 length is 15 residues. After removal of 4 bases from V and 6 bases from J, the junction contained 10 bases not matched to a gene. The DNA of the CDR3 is TGCGCCAGCAGCCTTCGGGTAGCGGGGGGAGGCGAGCAGTACTTC. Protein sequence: CASSLRVAGGGEQYF.

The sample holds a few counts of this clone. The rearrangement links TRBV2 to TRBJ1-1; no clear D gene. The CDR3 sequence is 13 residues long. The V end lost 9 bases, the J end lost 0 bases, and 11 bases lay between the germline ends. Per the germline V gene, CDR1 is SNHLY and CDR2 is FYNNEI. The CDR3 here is CASGRRMNTEAFF. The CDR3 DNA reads TGTGCCAGTGGACGGAGAATGAACACTGAAGCTTTCTTT.

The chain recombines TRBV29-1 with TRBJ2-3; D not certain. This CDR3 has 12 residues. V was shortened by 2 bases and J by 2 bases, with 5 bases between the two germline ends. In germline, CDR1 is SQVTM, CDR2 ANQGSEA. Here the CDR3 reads CSVERFTDTQYF. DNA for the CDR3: TGCAGCGTTGAAAGATTCACAGATACGCAGTATTTT.

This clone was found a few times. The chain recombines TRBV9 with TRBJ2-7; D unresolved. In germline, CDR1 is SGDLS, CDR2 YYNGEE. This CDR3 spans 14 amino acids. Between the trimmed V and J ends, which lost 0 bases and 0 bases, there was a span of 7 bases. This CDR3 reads CASSVGMNSYEQYF. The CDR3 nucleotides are TGTGCCAGCAGCGTAGGTATGAACTCCTACGAGCAGTACTTC.